This note documents a single T cell receptor (beta chain) sequence. This sample is part of a study of T-cell reconstitution after alpha-beta-depleted transplantation in children. Unique molecular identifiers were used in preparing the TCRbeta library. A single record per CDR3 protein comes from TCRdb applying MiXCR to the PCR reads. This table has around 400,000 distinct CDR3 sequences, around 21% appearing once. The CDR3 is made up of 14 amino acids. Looked up from germline, CDR1 is MNHEY and CDR2 is SVGEGT. V was clipped by 3 bases and J by 3 bases, with 12 bases between them. This sample comprised PBMCs from the stem cell graft donor, obtained from the stem cell graft. This receptor was taken from a human donor who donated a stem cell graft to a child with acute myeloid leukemia. V and J are TRBV6-2 or TRBV6-3 and TRBJ2-7, with a tentative D call TRBD2 (5 bases). The CDR3 here is CASSYMDSDYEQYF. For the CDR3, the DNA is TGTGCCAGCAGTTATATGGACTCAGACTACGAGCAGTACTTC.